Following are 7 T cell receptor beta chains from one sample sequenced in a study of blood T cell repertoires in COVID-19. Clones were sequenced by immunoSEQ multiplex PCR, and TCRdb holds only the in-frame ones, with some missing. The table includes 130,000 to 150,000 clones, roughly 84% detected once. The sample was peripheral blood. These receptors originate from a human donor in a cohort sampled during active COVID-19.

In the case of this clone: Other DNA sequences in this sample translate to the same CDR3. The CDR3 DNA sequence: TGCGCCAGCAGCTCGGGACAGGGGAGCTACGAGCAGTACTTC. It is translated as CASSSGQGSYEQYF. The chain couples TRBV5-1 to TRBJ2-7; 10 nucleotides match TRBD1. CDR3 size: 14 residues. V dropped 3 bases and J dropped 3; count of bases not matched to a gene: 3. CDR1 SGHRS and CDR2 YFSETQ come from the germline V gene.

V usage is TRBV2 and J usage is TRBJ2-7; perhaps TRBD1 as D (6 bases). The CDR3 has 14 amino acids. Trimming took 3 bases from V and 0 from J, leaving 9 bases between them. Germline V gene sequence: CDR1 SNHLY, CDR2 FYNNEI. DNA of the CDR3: TGTGCCAGCAGTGACAGGGGCTTCTCCTACGAGCAGTACTTC. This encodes CASSDRGFSYEQYF. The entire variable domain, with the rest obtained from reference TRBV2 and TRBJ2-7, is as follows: EPEVTQTPSHQVTQMGQEVILRCVPISNHLYFYWYRQILGQKVEFLVSFYNNEISEKSEIFDDQFSVERPDGSNFTLKIRSTKLEDSAMYFCASSDRGFSYEQYFGPGTRLTVT.

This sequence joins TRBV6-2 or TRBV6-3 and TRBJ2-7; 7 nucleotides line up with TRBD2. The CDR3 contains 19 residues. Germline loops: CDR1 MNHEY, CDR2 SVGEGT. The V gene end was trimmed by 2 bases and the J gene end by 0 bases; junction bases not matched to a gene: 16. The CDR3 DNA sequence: TGTGCCAGCAGTTACGGGGCTCGCTCCTCAGCGGGAAGCTCCTACGAGCAGTACTTC. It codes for CASSYGARSSAGSSYEQYF.

This chain's CDR3 is CASSFEGKGGNEQFF. The DNA of the CDR3 is TGTGCCAGCAGTTTCGAAGGGAAGGGAGGCAATGAGCAGTTCTTC. The chain uses TRBV28 and TRBJ2-1; perhaps TRBD2 as D (6 bases). Germline lookup yields CDR1 MDHEN and CDR2 SYDVKM. V was pared by 3 bases and J by 6 bases, with 15 bases between. The CDR3 sequence is 15 residues long.

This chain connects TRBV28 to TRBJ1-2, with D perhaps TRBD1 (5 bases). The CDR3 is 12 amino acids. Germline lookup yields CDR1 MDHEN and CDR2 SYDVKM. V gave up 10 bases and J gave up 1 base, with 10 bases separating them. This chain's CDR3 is CATIQVNYGYTF. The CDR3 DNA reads TGTGCCACAATACAGGTTAACTATGGCTACACCTTC.

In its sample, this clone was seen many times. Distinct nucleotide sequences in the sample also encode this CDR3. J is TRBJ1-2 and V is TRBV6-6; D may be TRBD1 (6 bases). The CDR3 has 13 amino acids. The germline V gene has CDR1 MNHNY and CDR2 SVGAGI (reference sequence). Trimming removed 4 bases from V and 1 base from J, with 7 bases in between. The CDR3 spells CASSSDSNYGYTF. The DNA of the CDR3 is TGTGCCAGCAGTTCGGACAGTAACTATGGCTACACCTTC.

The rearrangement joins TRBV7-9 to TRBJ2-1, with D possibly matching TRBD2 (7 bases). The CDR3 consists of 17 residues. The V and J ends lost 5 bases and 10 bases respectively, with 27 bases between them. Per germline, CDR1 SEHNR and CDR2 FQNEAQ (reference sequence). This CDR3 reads CASSPSPGPVGGVEQFF. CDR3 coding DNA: TGTGCCAGCAGCCCCTCGCCGGGTCCTGTAGGGGGGGTGGAGCAGTTCTTC.